These T cell receptor beta chains were read from a single sample in a study of cytomegalovirus exposure and HLA in healthy donors. Data came from immunoSEQ multiplex PCR; TCRdb stores just in-frame clones and leaves some out. Of 150,000 to 200,000 clones in the sample, more than 60% were seen once. The specimen was PBMCs. These receptors were obtained from a human donor in good health. CDR3s include the opening cysteine and the closing phenylalanine or tryptophan. Each record gives: clone size, D gene, V gene, J gene, CDR3 protein, CDR3 DNA. D genes are given only for firm matches. Expanded clones get a size class; other rows say once, few or many, or leave the size out.

clone_size: .
d_call: TRBD2
v_call: TRBV7-9
j_call: TRBJ2-7
cdr3_aa: CASSQRASGGYEQYF
cdr3_nt: TGTGCCAGCAGCCAACGGGCTAGCGGGGGCTACGAGCAGTACTTC

clone_size: .
d_call: .
v_call: TRBV5-1
j_call: TRBJ2-7
cdr3_aa: CASSPPLRNYEQYF
cdr3_nt: TGCGCCAGCAGCCCCCCGTTAAGAAACTACGAGCAGTACTTC

clone_size: .
d_call: TRBD1
v_call: TRBV7-3
j_call: TRBJ2-7
cdr3_aa: CASSPGTGFYEQYF
cdr3_nt: TGTGCCAGCAGCCCCGGGACAGGGTTCTACGAGCAGTACTTC

clone_size: .
d_call: TRBD1
v_call: TRBV5-4
j_call: TRBJ2-7
cdr3_aa: CASSFKDRSAYEQYF
cdr3_nt: TGTGCCAGCAGCTTCAAGGACAGGTCGGCCTACGAGCAGTACTTC

clone_size: .
d_call: TRBD1
v_call: TRBV5-4
j_call: TRBJ2-2
cdr3_aa: CASSRTGTGPTGELFF
cdr3_nt: TGTGCCAGCAGCAGGACCGGGACAGGGCCCACCGGGGAGCTGTTTTTT

clone_size: .
d_call: .
v_call: TRBV6-1
j_call: TRBJ2-7
cdr3_aa: CASSLQTAYEQYF
cdr3_nt: TGTGCCAGCAGTCTACAGACCGCCTACGAGCAGTACTTC

clone_size: few
d_call: .
v_call: TRBV5-1
j_call: TRBJ1-6
cdr3_aa: CASRRSRDGSPLHF
cdr3_nt: TGCGCCAGCAGAAGGTCCAGGGATGGTTCACCCCTCCACTTT

clone_size: few
d_call: .
v_call: TRBV27
j_call: TRBJ2-5
cdr3_aa: CASSYTGGETQYF
cdr3_nt: TGTGCCAGCAGTTATACGGGTGGGGAGACCCAGTACTTC

clone_size: .
d_call: TRBD2
v_call: TRBV11-2
j_call: TRBJ2-5
cdr3_aa: CASSPGWEGETQYF
cdr3_nt: TGTGCCAGCAGCCCGGGGTGGGAGGGGGAGACCCAGTACTTC

clone_size: .
d_call: .
v_call: TRBV19
j_call: TRBJ1-2
cdr3_aa: CASSIVSVNYGYTF
cdr3_nt: TGTGCCAGTAGTATAGTTTCAGTAAACTATGGCTACACCTTC

clone_size: .
d_call: .
v_call: TRBV12-1
j_call: TRBJ1-5
cdr3_aa: CASSFSWHF
cdr3_nt: TGTGCCAGCAGCTTTAGCTGGCATTTT

clone_size: .
d_call: TRBD1
v_call: TRBV4-3
j_call: TRBJ1-2
cdr3_aa: CASSQDPGQGDYGYTF
cdr3_nt: TGCGCCAGCAGCCAAGACCCGGGACAGGGGGACTATGGCTACACCTTC

clone_size: .
d_call: .
v_call: TRBV5-1
j_call: TRBJ2-1
cdr3_aa: CASSFGSGSYNEQFF
cdr3_nt: TGCGCCAGCAGCTTCGGGTCTGGCTCCTACAATGAGCAGTTCTTC

clone_size: .
d_call: .
v_call: TRBV11-2
j_call: TRBJ2-5
cdr3_aa: CASRGAAETQYF
cdr3_nt: TGTGCCAGCAGGGGGGCGGCAGAGACCCAGTACTTC

clone_size: .
d_call: .
v_call: TRBV2
j_call: TRBJ2-7
cdr3_aa: CASGREPHEQYF
cdr3_nt: TGTGCCAGCGGCCGGGAACCCCACGAGCAGTACTTC

clone_size: few
d_call: .
v_call: TRBV7-9
j_call: TRBJ2-5
cdr3_aa: CASSHLTEVETQYF
cdr3_nt: TGTGCCAGCAGCCACCTAACCGAGGTGGAGACCCAGTACTTC

clone_size: .
d_call: .
v_call: TRBV5-1
j_call: TRBJ2-6
cdr3_aa: CASSLGTGSGANVLTF
cdr3_nt: TGCGCCAGCAGCTTGGGTACCGGGTCCGGGGCCAACGTCCTGACTTTC

clone_size: .
d_call: TRBD2
v_call: TRBV27
j_call: TRBJ2-5
cdr3_aa: CASMGRGGWETQYF
cdr3_nt: TGTGCCAGCATGGGCCGGGGGGGCTGGGAGACCCAGTACTTC

clone_size: .
d_call: .
v_call: TRBV19
j_call: TRBJ2-7
cdr3_aa: CASSAGTGSYEQYF
cdr3_nt: TGTGCCAGTAGTGCCGGGACTGGATCCTACGAGCAGTACTTC

clone_size: .
d_call: TRBD2
v_call: TRBV7-2
j_call: TRBJ2-6
cdr3_aa: CASSRAGGAGANVLTF
cdr3_nt: TGTGCCAGCAGCCGAGCCGGGGGGGCTGGGGCCAACGTCCTGACTTTC

clone_size: .
d_call: .
v_call: TRBV6-4
j_call: TRBJ1-5
cdr3_aa: CASSREGGSNQPQHF
cdr3_nt: TGTGCCAGCAGTAGGGAAGGGGGTAGCAATCAGCCCCAGCATTTT

clone_size: .
d_call: TRBD2
v_call: TRBV6-5
j_call: TRBJ2-3
cdr3_aa: CASSYGAGDHTDTQYF
cdr3_nt: TGTGCCAGCAGTTATGGGGCGGGGGACCACACAGATACGCAGTATTTT

clone_size: .
d_call: .
v_call: TRBV10-1
j_call: TRBJ2-7
cdr3_aa: CASSEGNRNGYEQYF
cdr3_nt: TGCGCCAGCAGTGAGGGTAACAGAAACGGCTACGAGCAGTACTTC

clone_size: .
d_call: TRBD1
v_call: TRBV7-9
j_call: TRBJ1-2
cdr3_aa: CASSSQGDGYTF
cdr3_nt: TGTGCCAGCAGCTCTCAGGGGGATGGCTACACCTTC

clone_size: .
d_call: TRBD1
v_call: TRBV27
j_call: TRBJ2-3
cdr3_aa: CASLLRTGILDTQYF
cdr3_nt: TGTGCCAGCCTATTAAGGACAGGGATATTGGATACGCAGTATTTT

clone_size: .
d_call: .
v_call: TRBV7-3
j_call: TRBJ2-2
cdr3_aa: CATRERVHTGELFF
cdr3_nt: TGTGCCACGAGGGAGCGGGTCCACACCGGGGAGCTGTTTTTT

clone_size: .
d_call: .
v_call: TRBV5-6
j_call: TRBJ2-5
cdr3_aa: CASSLGIAWTQYF
cdr3_nt: TGTGCCAGCAGCTTGGGTATAGCTTGGACCCAGTACTTC

clone_size: .
d_call: .
v_call: TRBV13
j_call: TRBJ1-1
cdr3_aa: CASSTLDLKAEAFF
cdr3_nt: TGTGCCAGCAGCACCCTAGACCTGAAGGCTGAAGCTTTCTTT

clone_size: .
d_call: TRBD1
v_call: TRBV7-2
j_call: TRBJ1-2
cdr3_aa: CASARDRHGYTF
cdr3_nt: TGTGCCAGCGCCAGGGACAGGCATGGCTACACCTTC

clone_size: .
d_call: .
v_call: TRBV2
j_call: TRBJ1-2
cdr3_aa: CASRADNYGYTF
cdr3_nt: TGTGCCAGCAGAGCCGATAACTATGGCTACACCTTC

clone_size: few
d_call: TRBD2
v_call: TRBV6-5
j_call: TRBJ2-7
cdr3_aa: CASSYSGGATYYEQYF
cdr3_nt: TGTGCCAGCAGTTACTCCGGGGGGGCCACCTATTACGAGCAGTACTTC

clone_size: once
d_call: .
v_call: TRBV7-9
j_call: TRBJ2-1
cdr3_aa: CASINSGLAHEQFF
cdr3_nt: TGTGCCAGCATCAATTCCGGACTCGCCCATGAGCAGTTCTTC

clone_size: once
d_call: .
v_call: TRBV27
j_call: TRBJ1-5
cdr3_aa: CASRPTGGVLPQHF
cdr3_nt: TGTGCCAGCAGACCTACGGGGGGTGTGTTGCCCCAGCATTTT

clone_size: .
d_call: .
v_call: TRBV7-2
j_call: TRBJ2-1
cdr3_aa: CASSSLGMQGNEQFF
cdr3_nt: TGTGCCAGCAGCTCCTTGGGGATGCAGGGGAATGAGCAGTTCTTC

clone_size: .
d_call: TRBD1
v_call: TRBV2
j_call: TRBJ2-7
cdr3_aa: CASRRAGTGGDEQYF
cdr3_nt: TGTGCCAGCAGGAGAGCCGGGACAGGGGGCGACGAGCAGTACTTC

clone_size: .
d_call: TRBD2
v_call: TRBV7-3
j_call: TRBJ2-3
cdr3_aa: CASSRTSGGLDTQYF
cdr3_nt: TGTGCCAGCAGCCGTACTAGCGGGGGGTTGGATACGCAGTATTTT

clone_size: .
d_call: .
v_call: TRBV4-1
j_call: TRBJ1-5
cdr3_aa: CASSQVFAGESNQPQHF
cdr3_nt: TGCGCCAGCAGCCAAGTTTTTGCAGGGGAGAGCAATCAGCCCCAGCATTTT

clone_size: .
d_call: .
v_call: TRBV15
j_call: TRBJ2-5
cdr3_aa: CATSRGGRETQYF
cdr3_nt: TGTGCCACCAGCAGAGGAGGGCGGGAGACCCAGTACTTC

clone_size: .
d_call: .
v_call: TRBV5-4
j_call: TRBJ2-5
cdr3_aa: CASSLSARGRETQYF
cdr3_nt: TGTGCCAGCAGCTTGTCGGCCCGAGGGCGGGAGACCCAGTACTTC

clone_size: few
d_call: .
v_call: TRBV9
j_call: TRBJ1-4
cdr3_aa: CASSPSGNPNEKLFF
cdr3_nt: TGTGCCAGCAGCCCCTCAGGGAATCCTAATGAAAAACTGTTTTTT

clone_size: .
d_call: .
v_call: TRBV30
j_call: TRBJ1-5
cdr3_aa: CAWSVAGSERNQPQHF
cdr3_nt: TGTGCCTGGAGTGTAGCAGGGTCGGAACGCAATCAGCCCCAGCATTTT

clone_size: .
d_call: .
v_call: TRBV10-3
j_call: TRBJ1-3
cdr3_aa: CAISDDSYSGNTIYF
cdr3_nt: TGTGCCATCAGTGACGACAGTTATTCTGGAAACACCATATATTTT

clone_size: .
d_call: TRBD1
v_call: TRBV19
j_call: TRBJ2-1
cdr3_aa: CASSIDWKVRQGAHEQFF
cdr3_nt: TGTGCCAGTAGTATAGATTGGAAGGTGAGACAGGGGGCACATGAGCAGTTCTTC

clone_size: .
d_call: .
v_call: TRBV15
j_call: TRBJ1-1
cdr3_aa: CATSREGGEEAFF
cdr3_nt: TGTGCCACCAGCAGAGAAGGAGGGGAAGAAGCTTTCTTT

clone_size: .
d_call: TRBD1
v_call: TRBV2
j_call: TRBJ1-1
cdr3_aa: CASSEGEPGQGKFDTEAFF
cdr3_nt: TGTGCCAGCAGTGAAGGAGAACCGGGACAGGGTAAATTTGACACTGAAGCTTTCTTT

clone_size: few
d_call: TRBD1
v_call: TRBV4-3
j_call: TRBJ1-2
cdr3_aa: CASSQALGQVDYGYTF
cdr3_nt: TGCGCCAGCAGCCAAGCGCTAGGACAGGTGGATTATGGCTACACCTTC

clone_size: few
d_call: TRBD1
v_call: TRBV5-8
j_call: TRBJ2-7
cdr3_aa: CASSLAGTGHDEQYF
cdr3_nt: TGTGCCAGCAGCTTGGCCGGGACAGGGCACGACGAGCAGTACTTC

clone_size: .
d_call: .
v_call: TRBV4-3
j_call: TRBJ2-6
cdr3_aa: CASSQAGSGANVLTF
cdr3_nt: TGCGCCAGCAGCCAAGCCGGCTCTGGGGCCAACGTCCTGACTTTC

clone_size: .
d_call: .
v_call: TRBV15
j_call: TRBJ2-7
cdr3_aa: CATSRGYGTRDEQHF
cdr3_nt: TGTGCCACCAGCAGAGGGTATGGGACACGGGACGAGCAGCACTTC

clone_size: .
d_call: TRBD1
v_call: TRBV25-1
j_call: TRBJ1-1
cdr3_aa: CASSATGQGSTEAFF
cdr3_nt: TGTGCCAGCAGTGCGACAGGGCAGGGGTCCACTGAAGCTTTCTTT

clone_size: .
d_call: TRBD2
v_call: TRBV27
j_call: TRBJ2-3
cdr3_aa: CASSFWTSADTQYF
cdr3_nt: TGTGCCAGCAGTTTCTGGACTAGTGCAGATACGCAGTATTTT

clone_size: .
d_call: .
v_call: TRBV11-2
j_call: TRBJ1-1
cdr3_aa: CASSLGTAQEAFF
cdr3_nt: TGTGCCAGCAGCTTAGGGACAGCCCAGGAAGCTTTCTTT

clone_size: .
d_call: .
v_call: TRBV2
j_call: TRBJ1-4
cdr3_aa: CASSDREVNEKLFF
cdr3_nt: TGTGCCAGCAGTGACAGGGAAGTTAATGAAAAACTGTTTTTT

clone_size: .
d_call: .
v_call: TRBV7-9
j_call: TRBJ1-1
cdr3_aa: CASSPRSAGQGNTEAFF
cdr3_nt: TGTGCCAGCAGCCCCCGAAGTGCCGGGCAGGGGAACACTGAAGCTTTCTTT

clone_size: once
d_call: .
v_call: TRBV6-6
j_call: TRBJ1-2
cdr3_aa: CASSYLGANYGYTF
cdr3_nt: TGTGCCAGCAGTTACCTCGGAGCTAACTATGGCTACACCTTC